The 32 T cell receptor beta chains below all came from one sample that was sequenced in a study of shared clonotypes between healthy human individuals. This table comes from immunoSEQ multiplex PCR, and its TCRdb copy is limited to in-frame clones, with some not included. The table lists around 2.5 million clones, approximately 94% of them singletons. The sequenced sample was naive CD4+ T cells from PBMCs. Stated subset: CD45RA+ positively selected. These receptors were taken from a young man in good health. Some clones in this sample may be carry-over from other donors' samples.

The V gene is TRBV9, the J gene TRBJ2-3; 8 nucleotides match TRBD2. CDR3 size: 15 residues. Germline V gene data show CDR1 as SGDLS and CDR2 as YYNGEE. The V segment lost 4 bases and the J segment 3 bases; nucleotides outside the gene matches: 7. CDR3: CASSPRGGRTDTQYF. Written as DNA, the CDR3 is TGTGCCAGCAGCCCCCGTGGCGGGAGGACAGATACGCAGTATTTT.

V and J are TRBV2 and TRBJ1-4, with 9 bases identical to TRBD1. Germline V CDR1 and CDR2: SNHLY, FYNNEI. The CDR3 spans 15 residues. The J segment lost 7 bases and the V segment lost 6 bases, leaving 9 bases of the junction unmatched. This CDR3 is CASRDRGARVEKLFF. In DNA form, the CDR3 reads TGTGCCAGCAGGGACAGGGGAGCGCGGGTTGAAAAACTGTTTTTT.

The chain joins TRBV27 to TRBJ2-1; 7 positions agree with TRBD2. Looked up from germline, CDR1 is MNHEY and CDR2 is SMNVEV (reference sequence). The CDR3 is made up of 13 amino acids. V shed 8 bases and J 5 bases; nucleotides not matched to a gene: 6. The CDR3 protein is CASSAGDDNEQFF. CDR3 DNA sequence: TGTGCCAGCTCGGCGGGGGACGACAATGAGCAGTTCTTC.

In regard to this clone: Other nucleotide sequences from this sample produce the same CDR3. V gene TRBV11-2 combines with J gene TRBJ2-3; 7 positions match TRBD2. The CDR3 totals 14 residues. V lost 1 base and J lost 2; bases outside the gene matches: 0. Germline lookup yields CDR1 SGHAT and CDR2 FQNNGV. CDR3 region: CASSLGLATDTQYF. CDR3 in DNA: TGTGCCAGCAGCTTAGGACTAGCCACAGATACGCAGTATTTT.

The chain is built from TRBV28 and TRBJ2-7, with 11 bases lining up with TRBD2. Unmatched junction bases numbered 8, after V lost 4 bases and J lost 6 bases. Germline lookup yields CDR1 MDHEN and CDR2 SYDVKM. CDR3 length: 15 residues. In DNA form, the CDR3 reads TGTGCCAGCAGTTCGAGGTGGACTAGCGGGCCCGAGCAGTACTTC. Translated: CASSSRWTSGPEQYF.

The chain employs TRBV5-1 and TRBJ2-7; D gene uncertain. Looked up from germline, CDR1 is SGHRS and CDR2 is YFSETQ. This CDR3 is built from 13 residues. Trimming stripped 4 bases from V and 4 bases from J, with 12 bases between. DNA of the CDR3: TGCGCCAGCAGCACTGTATATCGGTACGAGCAGTACTTC. As protein: CASSTVYRYEQYF. The whole variable domain, filled in from reference TRBV5-1 and TRBJ2-7, reads KAGVTQTPRYLIKTRGQQVTLSCSPISGHRSVSWYQQTPGQGLQFLFEYFSETQRNKGNFPGRFSGRQFSNSRSEMNVSTLELGDSALYLCASSTVYRYEQYFGPGTRLTVT.

The chain carries TRBV6-5 and TRBJ2-7; D is ambiguous. The CDR3 is 15 residues long. Deletions cut 0 bases from V and 0 bases from J, with 9 bases between. The germline CDR1 and CDR2 sequences are MNHEY and SVGAGI. The CDR3 spells CASSYSTIYSYEQYF. CDR3 DNA sequence: TGTGCCAGCAGTTACTCTACGATCTACTCCTACGAGCAGTACTTC.

This clone was detected a few times. The chain uses TRBV5-1 and TRBJ1-1; possible D gene TRBD1, 6 bases. Trimming took 4 bases from V and 5 from J, leaving 12 bases between them. The germline V gene has CDR1 SGHRS and CDR2 YFSETQ. There are 13 residues in the CDR3. This CDR3 is CASSEQDRTEAFF. The CDR3 DNA reads TGCGCCAGCAGCGAACAAGACAGGACTGAAGCTTTCTTT.

This rearrangement joins TRBV28 to TRBJ2-7; TRBD2 matches at 9 bases. With V trimmed by 1 base and J by 10 bases, 17 bases remained unmatched. The CDR3 totals 17 residues. From germline, CDR1 is MDHEN and CDR2 SYDVKM. As DNA, the CDR3 is TGTGCCAGCAGTTTATTAGGCTTAGCGGGAGATGTAAGGGTTCAGTACTTC. Amino acid sequence: CASSLLGLAGDVRVQYF.

The genes are TRBV5-1 and TRBJ2-7, with D unresolved. Germline V gene data show CDR1 as SGHRS and CDR2 as YFSETQ. The CDR3 extends over 12 amino acids. Trimming pared 4 bases from V and 7 bases from J, leaving 12 bases between. The CDR3 loop is CASSLFDKEQYF. DNA for the CDR3: TGCGCCAGCAGCCTATTTGACAAAGAGCAGTACTTC.

The chain employs TRBV19 and TRBJ2-1, with 8 nucleotides matching TRBD2. V shed 4 bases, J shed 9 bases, and the junction held 2 bases outside the gene matches. CDR1 is LNHDA, CDR2 SQIVND, per germline (reference sequence). The length of the CDR3 is 12 residues. This chain's CDR3 is CASSTRGGEQFF. The CDR3 DNA is TGTGCCAGTAGTACCCGGGGGGGTGAGCAGTTCTTC.

In this sample, this clone turned up once. The CDR3 is CASGRDTQYF. CDR3 DNA: TGTGCCAGCGGTCGGGATACGCAGTATTTT. The V and J genes are TRBV6-6 and TRBJ2-3; D remains unclear. The V gene's germline CDR1 is MNHNY and CDR2 SVGAGI (reference sequence). The CDR3 covers 10 residues. V dropped 8 bases and J dropped 6 bases, with 6 bases sitting between them.

A remark on this clone: This specimen includes other DNA sequences encoding the same CDR3. V is TRBV7-9 and J is TRBJ2-5; 14 nucleotides line up with TRBD2. The CDR3 loop spans 16 amino acids. Germline V gene sequence: CDR1 SEHNR, CDR2 FQNEAQ (reference sequence). J lost 1 base, V lost 5 bases, and 3 bases had no gene match. Here the CDR3 DNA reads TGTGCCAGCAGCCTTGGACTAGCGGGGGGCCAAGAGACCCAGTACTTC. Its translation: CASSLGLAGGQETQYF.

The chain couples TRBV28 to TRBJ1-5; D remains ambiguous. The CDR3 spans 13 residues. Deletions cut 10 bases from V and 7 bases from J, with 17 bases between. The germline gives CDR1 MDHEN, CDR2 SYDVKM. For the CDR3, the DNA is TGTGCCACCCACAGCGGGGTTGAACAGCCCCAGCATTTT. It specifies CATHSGVEQPQHF.

V and J are TRBV19 and TRBJ1-2; 12 bases match TRBD1. This CDR3 has 14 amino acids. Trimming removed 10 bases from V and 4 bases from J; junction bases left unmatched: 7. Germline CDR1 and CDR2: LNHDA and SQIVND (reference sequence). The CDR3 protein is CATIGTGGPYGYTF. Written as DNA, the CDR3 is TGTGCCACTATTGGGACAGGGGGCCCCTATGGCTACACCTTC.

The table lists this clone with a few counts. This chain uses TRBV6-5 with TRBJ2-7; D gene uncertain. Germline CDR1 reads MNHEY; CDR2 reads SVGAGI. The V end lost 2 bases, the J end lost 11 bases, and 10 bases lay between the germline ends. This CDR3 is 11 amino acids long. CDR3 nucleotides: TGTGCCAGCAGTTACGGGCAGATCGAGTACTTC. It translates to CASSYGQIEYF.

The V gene is TRBV6-5, the J gene TRBJ1-3; D remains ambiguous. Germline values: CDR1 MNHEY, CDR2 SVGAGI. Trimming took off 2 bases at V and 2 bases at J, with 13 bases between the two ends. The CDR3 loop spans 16 amino acids. The CDR3 reads CASSYPRAGTGNTIYF. CDR3 DNA sequence: TGTGCCAGCAGTTACCCAAGGGCCGGCACTGGAAACACCATATATTTT.

The gene calls are TRBV19 and TRBJ1-5; D not resolved. Germline V CDR1 and CDR2: LNHDA, SQIVND (reference sequence). This CDR3 comprises 16 residues. V shed 0 bases and J shed 5 bases, with 14 bases lying between them. The CDR3: CASSIENWGGDQPQHF. The DNA of the CDR3 is TGTGCCAGTAGTATAGAGAATTGGGGTGGAGATCAGCCCCAGCATTTT.

The J gene is TRBJ2-5, the V gene TRBV5-1; 14 bases align to TRBD2. Losses at the gene ends were 4 bases for V and 4 bases for J; bases not matched to a gene: 9. CDR3 length: 17 amino acids. Looked up from germline, CDR1 is SGHRS and CDR2 is YFSETQ. The CDR3 DNA sequence: TGCGCCAGCAGCGTAATGACTAGCGGGAGGGCCCCAGAGACCCAGTACTTC. It encodes CASSVMTSGRAPETQYF.

The CDR3 DNA is TGTGCCAGCAGCTTATGGGGTCGTCTAGCTGGGGAGACCCAGTACTTC. Translating it yields CASSLWGRLAGETQYF. The V and J genes are TRBV7-9 and TRBJ2-5; D possibly corresponds to TRBD2 (5 bases). The CDR3 is 16 amino acids. Deletions cut 2 bases from V and 5 bases from J, with 18 bases between. Per germline, CDR1 SEHNR and CDR2 FQNEAQ (reference sequence).

This clone was seen only once. The V call is TRBV5-1, the J call TRBJ2-3; TRBD2 is a possible D gene (5 bases). Per germline, CDR1 SGHRS and CDR2 YFSETQ. Trimming shortened V by 4 bases and J by 3 bases, and 12 bases separated the two germline ends. This CDR3 comprises 14 residues. The CDR3 spells CASSRAGQTDTQYF. DNA for the CDR3: TGCGCCAGCAGCCGGGCGGGCCAAACAGATACGCAGTATTTT.

The gene calls are TRBV19 and TRBJ1-5; perhaps TRBD1 as D (6 bases). The V and J ends lost 5 bases and 3 bases respectively, with 14 bases between them. The CDR3 contains 15 residues. Germline V gives CDR1 LNHDA, CDR2 SQIVND (reference sequence). DNA of the CDR3: TGTGCCAGTAGTCTACAGGGCCCCTTCAATCAGCCCCAGCATTTT. It yields the protein CASSLQGPFNQPQHF.

The CDR3 region has the DNA TGTGCCAGCAGTTCCCCCCAGACCATCACAGATACGCAGTATTTT. It encodes CASSSPQTITDTQYF. The genes are TRBV28 and TRBJ2-3, with D unclear. The germline V and J ends were trimmed by 4 bases and 2 bases, with 13 bases remaining between them. The CDR3 runs to 15 residues. CDR1 is MDHEN, CDR2 SYDVKM, per germline. The entire variable domain, with the rest obtained from reference TRBV28 and TRBJ2-3, is as follows: DVKVTQSSRYLVKRTGEKVFLECVQDMDHENMFWYRQDPGLGLRLIYFSYDVKMKEKGDIPEGYSVSREKKERFSLILESASTNQTSMYLCASSSPQTITDTQYFGPGTRLTVL.

The V call is TRBV11-3, the J call TRBJ2-2, with D tentatively TRBD2 (5 bases). V lost 5 bases to trimming and J lost 1 base, with 11 bases between them. Germline CDR1 is SGHNT and CDR2 is YENEEA. The CDR3 is 15 amino acids. The CDR3 sequence: CASSTGGRNTGELFF. In nucleotides, the CDR3 is TGTGCCAGCAGCACCGGAGGCAGGAACACCGGGGAGCTGTTTTTT.

The chain joins TRBV7-9 to TRBJ2-1; 8 bases align to TRBD2. This CDR3 is 15 amino acids long. Germline V gives CDR1 SEHNR, CDR2 FQNEAQ (reference sequence). The V segment lost 3 bases and the J segment 5 bases; nucleotides outside the gene matches: 6. The CDR3 reads CASSFRLAKNNEQFF. CDR3 DNA: TGTGCCAGCAGCTTCCGACTAGCGAAGAACAATGAGCAGTTCTTC.

J is TRBJ2-7 and V is TRBV18; possible D gene TRBD1, 5 bases. The V gene's germline CDR1 is KGHSH and CDR2 LQKENI. Deletions cut 1 base from V and 3 bases from J, with 13 bases between. This CDR3 comprises 15 residues. CDR3 sequence: CASSPQGNVDYEQYF. The CDR3 nucleotides are TGTGCCAGCTCACCACAGGGGAACGTCGACTACGAGCAGTACTTC.

This chain connects TRBV2 to TRBJ1-1; D gene ambiguous. V was shortened by 2 bases and J by 9 bases, with 10 bases between the two germline ends. CDR3 size: 12 residues. CDR1 is SNHLY, CDR2 FYNNEI, per germline. The CDR3 loop is CASSERAGKAFF. The CDR3 nucleotides are TGTGCCAGCAGTGAAAGGGCGGGAAAAGCTTTCTTT. Supplemented by reference TRBV2 and TRBJ1-1, the full variable domain reads EPEVTQTPSHQVTQMGQEVILRCVPISNHLYFYWYRQILGQKVEFLVSFYNNEISEKSEIFDDQFSVERPDGSNFTLKIRSTKLEDSAMYFCASSERAGKAFFGQGTRLTVV.

V usage is TRBV7-2 and J usage is TRBJ2-3; D perhaps matches TRBD1 (5 bases). V was shortened by 5 bases and J by 6 bases, with 15 bases between the two germline ends. Germline V gene data show CDR1 as SGHTA and CDR2 as FQGNSA. There are 14 residues in the CDR3. CDR3 sequence: CASSRLTRQDTQYF. The DNA for the CDR3 is TGTGCCAGCAGCCGGCTCACGCGACAGGATACGCAGTATTTT.

The CDR3 sequence is CASSSPGREAWGYTF. The DNA for the CDR3 is TGTGCCAGCAGTTCACCGGGACGGGAAGCTTGGGGCTACACCTTC. This chain connects TRBV28 to TRBJ1-2, with TRBD1 as a possible D gene (5 bases). CDR3 length: 15 residues. CDR1 and CDR2 from the germline V gene are MDHEN and SYDVKM. V gave up 4 bases and J gave up 8 bases, with 20 bases separating them.

The chain combines TRBV2 with TRBJ2-2; TRBD1 is a possible D gene (6 bases). This CDR3 region has 16 residues. V shed 7 bases and J shed 7 bases, with 22 bases lying between them. Germline V gene sequence: CDR1 SNHLY, CDR2 FYNNEI. CDR3 residues: CASTLEQGSVGGELFF. The CDR3 coding sequence is TGTGCCAGCACCCTCGAACAGGGAAGCGTTGGCGGGGAGCTGTTTTTT. Drawing the rest from reference TRBV2 and TRBJ2-2, the complete variable domain is EPEVTQTPSHQVTQMGQEVILRCVPISNHLYFYWYRQILGQKVEFLVSFYNNEISEKSEIFDDQFSVERPDGSNFTLKIRSTKLEDSAMYFCASTLEQGSVGGELFFGEGSRLTVL.

As to this clone: The sample carries other DNA sequences with the same CDR3. This sequence joins TRBV19 and TRBJ2-6, with D unclear. V lost 3 bases and J lost 0, with 6 bases in between. The V gene's germline CDR1 is LNHDA and CDR2 SQIVND (reference sequence). CDR3 length: 15 amino acids. The CDR3 sequence is CASSIGFSGANVLTF. Written as DNA, the CDR3 is TGTGCCAGTAGTATCGGTTTCTCTGGGGCCAACGTCCTGACTTTC.

The chain is built from TRBV7-3 and TRBJ2-2; no definite D call. The ends were cut back, 0 bases at V and 6 bases at J, with 11 bases in the middle. The CDR3 spans 15 residues. The germline CDR1 and CDR2 sequences are SGHTA and FQGTGA. The CDR3 DNA follows: TGTGCCAGCAGCTTAACCTGGGCTGGGGCCGGGGAGCTGTTTTTT. This codes for CASSLTWAGAGELFF. Complete variable domain (other parts from reference TRBV7-3 and TRBJ2-2): GAGVSQTPSNKVTEKGKYVELRCDPISGHTALYWYRQSLGQGPEFLIYFQGTGAADDSGLPNDRFFAVRPEGSVSTLKIQRTERGDSAVYLCASSLTWAGAGELFFGEGSRLTVL.